This entry lists 19 T cell receptor beta chains sequenced from one sample in a study of OX40 agonist ivuxolimab in advanced cancers. Measured with immunoSEQ multiplex PCR; TCRdb has only the in-frame clones, and not every one. The table shows about 76,000 clones, with nearly 85% occurring only once. Sequenced here: CD4+ or CD8+ T cells sorted from blood, sampled in a trial of the OX40 agonist ivuxolimab. These receptors all come from an adult with an advanced solid tumor such as melanoma, head and neck, liver or kidney cancer.

The CDR3 reads CASSVAGTDHYGYTF. CDR3 bases: TGTGCCAGCAGCGTAGCCGGGACGGACCACTATGGCTACACCTTC. The chain uses TRBV9 and TRBJ1-2; possible D gene TRBD1, 5 bases. Deletions cut 0 bases from V and 3 bases from J, with 12 bases between. Germline V CDR1 and CDR2: SGDLS, YYNGEE. This CDR3 contains 15 residues.

The chain carries TRBV6-4 and TRBJ1-1; maybe TRBD1 (5 bases). CDR3 length: 14 residues. Trimming took 4 bases from V and 5 from J, leaving 14 bases between them. CDR1 is MRHNA, CDR2 SNTAGT, per germline. CDR3 nucleotide sequence: TGTGCCAGCAGTGCAAGGGCGGGGGATACTGAAGCTTTCTTT. This encodes CASSARAGDTEAFF.

This clone was counted a single time. The CDR3 DNA reads TGTGCCAGCAGCTTCAGCACAACGAACACTGAAGCTTTCTTT. Its protein product is CASSFSTTNTEAFF. The gene calls are TRBV7-2 and TRBJ1-1; no firm D call. The V and J ends lost 3 bases and 1 base respectively, with 9 bases between them. The germline gives CDR1 SGHTA, CDR2 FQGNSA. This CDR3 is 14 amino acids long.

The chain combines TRBV5-1 with TRBJ2-5; 9 positions match TRBD2. Germline assignment: CDR1 SGHRS and CDR2 YFSETQ. V lost 5 bases, J lost 3 bases, and 8 bases stayed unmatched. The CDR3 consists of 15 residues. CDR3 in DNA: TGCGCCAGCAGAGGGACTAGCTGGGGGGAAGAGACCCAGTACTTC. Protein product: CASRGTSWGEETQYF.

V is TRBV29-1 and J is TRBJ2-5, with D uncertain. Deletions cut 7 bases from V and 5 bases from J, with 11 bases between. The CDR3 covers 11 residues. Looked up from germline, CDR1 is SQVTM and CDR2 is ANQGSEA. The chain's CDR3 is CSAVLSETQYF. CDR3 DNA sequence: TGCAGCGCCGTCCTATCGGAGACCCAGTACTTC. Full variable domain (outside the CDR3, taken from reference TRBV29-1 and TRBJ2-5): SAVISQKPSRDICQRGTSLTIQCQVDSQVTMMFWYRQQPGQSLTLIATANQGSEATYESGFVIDKFPISRPNLTFSTLTVSNMSPEDSSIYLCSAVLSETQYFGPGTRLLVL.

The chain combines TRBV19 with TRBJ1-2; tentative D call: TRBD1 (5 bases). CDR1 is LNHDA, CDR2 SQIVND, per germline (reference sequence). The germline V and J ends were trimmed by 2 bases and 4 bases, with 11 bases remaining between them. The CDR3 loop spans 14 amino acids. The DNA of the CDR3 is TGTGCCAGTAGTATACAGGGTGGTGCCTATGGCTACACCTTC. Amino acids: CASSIQGGAYGYTF.

The chain combines TRBV14 with TRBJ1-3, with TRBD1 as a possible D gene (5 bases). V was trimmed by 0 bases and J by 0 bases, leaving 21 bases between them. Germline V gene data show CDR1 as SGHDN and CDR2 as FVKESK. This CDR3 region has 20 residues. DNA for the CDR3: TGTGCCAGCAGCCAAGACTCAAACAGGCGATTGATGAGCTCTGGAAACACCATATATTTT. Translating it yields CASSQDSNRRLMSSGNTIYF.

This clone was recorded a few times. The rearrangement uses TRBV19 and TRBJ1-5; no reliable D call. The CDR3 totals 13 residues. V gave up 7 bases and J gave up 3 bases, with 10 bases separating them. Germline lookup yields CDR1 LNHDA and CDR2 SQIVND (reference sequence). The CDR3 region is CASMMRDNQPQHF. CDR3 in DNA: TGTGCCAGTATGATGAGGGACAATCAGCCCCAGCATTTT. The full variable domain, its missing parts supplied by reference TRBV19 and TRBJ1-5, is DGGITQSPKYLFRKEGQNVTLSCEQNLNHDAMYWYRQDPGQGLRLIYYSQIVNDFQKGDIAEGYSVSREKKESFPLTVTSAQKNPTAFYLCASMMRDNQPQHFGDGTRLSIL.

This chain joins TRBV2 and TRBJ1-5, with D unresolved. Germline values: CDR1 SNHLY, CDR2 FYNNEI. V was pared by 4 bases and J by 5 bases, with 9 bases between. This CDR3 has 13 residues. The CDR3 here is CASSVWGHQPQHF. In DNA form, the CDR3 reads TGTGCCAGCAGTGTTTGGGGTCATCAGCCCCAGCATTTT.

The V call is TRBV6-5, the J call TRBJ1-1; D not resolved. This CDR3 contains 12 residues. Per germline, CDR1 MNHEY and CDR2 SVGAGI. The ends were cut back, 5 bases at V and 7 bases at J, with 11 bases in the middle. The CDR3 loop is CASSTRGIEAFF. The CDR3 region has the DNA TGTGCCAGCAGTACCAGAGGGATTGAAGCTTTCTTT.

This clone was seen just once. The CDR3 here is CASSFGINEQFF. The DNA of the CDR3 is TGTGCCAGCAGTTTCGGTATCAATGAGCAGTTCTTC. The chain employs TRBV28 and TRBJ2-1; no reliable D call. The V and J ends lost 3 bases and 6 bases respectively, with 6 bases between them. The germline CDR1 and CDR2 sequences are MDHEN and SYDVKM. CDR3 length: 12 residues.

The chain employs TRBV7-9 and TRBJ1-2; 8 bases align to TRBD1. From germline, CDR1 is SEHNR and CDR2 FQNEAQ (reference sequence). The CDR3 spans 16 residues. The V segment lost 6 bases and the J segment 4 bases; nucleotides outside the gene matches: 13. The CDR3 bases are TGTGCCAGCAGTTCTGGTCCTTACAGGGGGGGCTATGGCTACACCTTC. As protein: CASSSGPYRGGYGYTF.

The chain combines TRBV10-1 with TRBJ1-1; TRBD1 is a possible D gene (6 bases). CDR1 and CDR2 from the germline V gene are WNHNN and SYGVQD (reference sequence). Between the trimmed V and J ends, which lost 6 bases and 2 bases, there was a span of 19 bases. This CDR3 has 16 residues. The CDR3 DNA reads TGCGCCAGCAGGGGGGGAGGGGGGCAAATCAACACTGAAGCTTTCTTT. Residues: CASRGGGGQINTEAFF.

This chain links TRBV11-2 with TRBJ2-3; 12 nucleotides match TRBD2. Germline V gives CDR1 SGHAT, CDR2 FQNNGV. The V and J ends lost 1 base and 3 bases, in that order; junction bases with no gene match: 2. The CDR3 has 16 residues. The CDR3 spells CASSLATSGRTDTQYF. CDR3 nucleotide sequence: TGTGCCAGCAGCTTAGCCACTAGCGGGAGGACAGATACGCAGTATTTT.

J is TRBJ1-2 and V is TRBV7-2; tentative D call: TRBD1 (5 bases). The CDR3 covers 14 residues. V shed 4 bases and J shed 3 bases, with 12 bases lying between them. Per the germline V gene, CDR1 is SGHTA and CDR2 is FQGNSA. The DNA for the CDR3 is TGTGCCAGCAGCTCACGGGGGATTGACTATGGCTACACCTTC. Translation gives CASSSRGIDYGYTF.

V is TRBV2 and J is TRBJ1-3; 9 bases line up with TRBD1. Germline V CDR1 and CDR2: SNHLY, FYNNEI. Germline trimming cut 7 bases from V and 3 bases from J; bases unmatched to any gene: 7. This CDR3 has 15 amino acids. In DNA form, the CDR3 reads TGTGCCAGCAAAGGGACAGGGTTGGGTGGAAACACCATATATTTT. Translated, it gives CASKGTGLGGNTIYF.

This clone came up a few times. The chain has TRBV29-1 and TRBJ2-2; a possible D gene is TRBD1 (6 bases). Germline CDR1 is SQVTM and CDR2 is ANQGSEA. Trimming pared 3 bases from V and 4 bases from J, leaving 12 bases between. The length of the CDR3 is 14 residues. CDR3 bases: TGCAGCGTTGAGGAAAGCAGGGGCACCGGGGAGCTGTTTTTT. It specifies CSVEESRGTGELFF.

The chain joins TRBV29-1 to TRBJ2-1; TRBD2 matches 12 bases. Germline CDR1 is SQVTM and CDR2 is ANQGSEA. The CDR3 sequence is 11 residues long. V lost 6 bases to trimming and J lost 10 bases; unmatched junction nucleotides: 1. This CDR3 reads CSVGLAGEQFF. The DNA of the CDR3 is TGCAGCGTGGGACTAGCGGGCGAGCAGTTCTTC.

V is TRBV28 and J is TRBJ2-7; 8 bases agree with TRBD1. Germline CDR1 reads MDHEN; CDR2 reads SYDVKM. The V and J ends lost 6 bases and 4 bases, in that order; junction bases with no gene match: 8. CDR3 length equals 14 residues. CDR3 sequence: CASRLPGQEYEQYF. CDR3 bases: TGTGCCAGCAGGCTGCCGGGACAGGAGTACGAGCAGTACTTC.